Listed below are T cell receptor beta chains from one sample, sequenced in a study of beta chain features in type 1 diabetes. The table came from immunoSEQ multiplex PCR; TCRdb's copy has only in-frame clones and leaves some out. The sample has about 650,000 clones; around 12% are singletons. The sequenced material came from naive CD4+ T cells from blood. These receptor sequences come from a man aged 25-45 years with type 1 diabetes. The CDR3 runs from the conserved cysteine through the conserved F or W. Fields, in order: clone size, V gene, J gene, CDR3 protein. For some rows the clone size is stated as once, few or many, or as a class when expanded; others skip it.

>few|TRBV6-6|TRBJ1-6
CASSLRGRRGESPLHF
>few|TRBV6-5|TRBJ2-2
CATLGDPGTGELFF
>few|TRBV10-3|TRBJ2-3
CAISDFNRSVLDTQYF
>few|TRBV18|TRBJ2-7
CASSRDRIYEQYF
>NA|TRBV4-2|TRBJ1-2
CASSQDTGYGYTF
>NA|TRBV2|TRBJ1-5
CASRFGGDTQPQHF
>few|TRBV5-4|TRBJ2-1
CASSPDSYNEQFF
>few|TRBV4-3|TRBJ2-3
CASSQERPDTQYF
>NA|TRBV6-6|TRBJ1-3
CASRDGTAGGTIYF
>NA|TRBV9|TRBJ2-2
CASSARGANTGELFF
>few|TRBV27|TRBJ2-7
CASTLWGGQGEQYF
>NA|TRBV2|TRBJ1-5
CASSLQDSNQPQHF
>NA|TRBV7-2|TRBJ1-2
CASSPPGRADGYTF
>NA|TRBV9|TRBJ2-1
CASSVAVNNEQFF
>few|TRBV7-2|TRBJ1-1
CASSRSVGEAFF
>NA|TRBV27|TRBJ2-5
CASSLSYGTSEKTQYF
>NA|TRBV23-1|TRBJ2-7
CAGGRGTGSKSYEQYF
>NA|TRBV10-3|TRBJ1-6
CAISESSVNDNSPLHF
>NA|TRBV5-1|TRBJ2-3
CASSGVGGSTDTQYF
>few|TRBV18|TRBJ1-5
CASSPRRGKPQHF
>NA|TRBV6-5|TRBJ2-2
CASRMAGANTGELFF
>NA|TRBV5-8|NA
CASSAWTLAAEQYF
>NA|TRBV7-2|TRBJ2-6
CASRARRILSSGANVLTF
>NA|TRBV6-1|TRBJ2-7
CASSEMLQGGYEQYF
>few|TRBV11-3|TRBJ2-3
CASSPGVAGFTDTQYF
>few|TRBV11-3|TRBJ2-1
CASSPRIQGEQFF
>few|TRBV6-5|TRBJ2-2
CASRVWTGELFF
>NA|TRBV5-1|TRBJ2-1
CASSTPETGGDEQFF
>few|TRBV9|TRBJ1-4
CASHGTGNEKLFF
>NA|TRBV11-2|TRBJ1-6
CASSLVLRDRDDNSPLHF
>NA|TRBV5-6|TRBJ1-4
CASSPRTGATEKLFF
>NA|TRBV2|TRBJ2-7
CASSGTVTYEQYF
>NA|TRBV4-3|TRBJ2-1
CASSQGGGLYNEQFF
>NA|TRBV7-2|TRBJ1-5
CASSFSNQPQHF
>NA|TRBV7-2|TRBJ2-2
CASSDLGGRNTGELFF
>few|TRBV7-9|TRBJ2-1
CASSPGAGGNEQFF
>NA|TRBV20-1|TRBJ1-2
CSARGDYGYTF
>few|TRBV30|TRBJ1-5
CAWGFGSNQPQHF
>NA|TRBV11-1|TRBJ1-5
CARTGTDRNQPQHF
>few|TRBV29-1|TRBJ1-1
CSVDRQQGNTEAFF